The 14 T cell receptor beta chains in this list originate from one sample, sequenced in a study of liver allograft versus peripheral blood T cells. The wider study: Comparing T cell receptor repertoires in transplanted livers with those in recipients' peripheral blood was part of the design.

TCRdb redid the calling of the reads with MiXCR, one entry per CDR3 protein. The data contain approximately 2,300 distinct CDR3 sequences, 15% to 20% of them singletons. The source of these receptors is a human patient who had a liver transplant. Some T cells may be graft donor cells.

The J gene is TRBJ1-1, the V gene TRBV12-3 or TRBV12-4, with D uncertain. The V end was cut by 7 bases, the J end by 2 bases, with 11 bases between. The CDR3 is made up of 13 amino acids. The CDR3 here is CASTEGRNTEAFF. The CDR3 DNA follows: TGTGCCAGCACCGAGGGTCGTAACACTGAAGCTTTCTTT.

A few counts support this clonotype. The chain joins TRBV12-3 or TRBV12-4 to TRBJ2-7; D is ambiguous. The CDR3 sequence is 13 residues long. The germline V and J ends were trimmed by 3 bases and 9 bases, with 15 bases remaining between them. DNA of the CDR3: TGTGCCAGCAGTTTGCAGGAGAGTACTGGGCAGTACTTC. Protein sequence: CASSLQESTGQYF.

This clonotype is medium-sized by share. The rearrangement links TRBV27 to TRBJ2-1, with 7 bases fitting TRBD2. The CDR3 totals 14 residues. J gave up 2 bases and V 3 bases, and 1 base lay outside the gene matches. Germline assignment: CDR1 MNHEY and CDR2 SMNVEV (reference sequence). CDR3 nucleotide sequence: TGTGCCAGCAGTTTGGGGGGGACCTACAATGAGCAGTTCTTC. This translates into CASSLGGTYNEQFF.

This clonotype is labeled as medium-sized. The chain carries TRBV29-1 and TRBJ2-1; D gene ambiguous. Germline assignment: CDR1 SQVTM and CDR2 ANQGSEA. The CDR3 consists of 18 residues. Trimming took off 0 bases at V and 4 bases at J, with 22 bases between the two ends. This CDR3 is CSVEDPWSLGGYYNEQFF. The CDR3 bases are TGCAGCGTTGAAGATCCTTGGTCTCTTGGCGGATATTACAATGAGCAGTTCTTC.

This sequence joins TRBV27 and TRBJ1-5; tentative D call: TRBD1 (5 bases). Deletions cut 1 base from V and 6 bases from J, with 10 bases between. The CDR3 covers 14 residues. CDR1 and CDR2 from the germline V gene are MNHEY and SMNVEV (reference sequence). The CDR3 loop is CASSLFTGGQPQHF. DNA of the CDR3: TGTGCCAGCAGTTTATTTACAGGCGGTCAGCCCCAGCATTTT.

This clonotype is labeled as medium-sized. CDR3 DNA sequence: TGTGCCAGCAGCTTATCGCTAGGGCAGCCTGAAGCTTTCTTT. This gives the protein CASSLSLGQPEAFF. The J gene is TRBJ1-1, the V gene TRBV7-2; no clear D. CDR3 size: 14 residues. The V and J ends lost 2 bases and 6 bases respectively, with 13 bases between them. The germline gives CDR1 SGHTA, CDR2 FQGNSA.

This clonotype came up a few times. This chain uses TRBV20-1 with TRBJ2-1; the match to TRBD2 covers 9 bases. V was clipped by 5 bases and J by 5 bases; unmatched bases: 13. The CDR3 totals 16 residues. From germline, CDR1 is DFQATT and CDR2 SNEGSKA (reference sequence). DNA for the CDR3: TGCAGTGCTCACCCGTCTGGGCGGGAGGGTAACAATGAGCAGTTCTTC. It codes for CSAHPSGREGNNEQFF.

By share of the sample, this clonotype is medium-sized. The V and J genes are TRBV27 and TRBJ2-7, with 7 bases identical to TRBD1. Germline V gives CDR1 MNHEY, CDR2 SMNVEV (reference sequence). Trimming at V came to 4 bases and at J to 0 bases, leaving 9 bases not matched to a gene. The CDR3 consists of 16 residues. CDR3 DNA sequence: TGTGCCAGCAGTTGGGGGACAGCCTGGCCCTCCTACGAGCAGTACTTC. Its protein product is CASSWGTAWPSYEQYF.

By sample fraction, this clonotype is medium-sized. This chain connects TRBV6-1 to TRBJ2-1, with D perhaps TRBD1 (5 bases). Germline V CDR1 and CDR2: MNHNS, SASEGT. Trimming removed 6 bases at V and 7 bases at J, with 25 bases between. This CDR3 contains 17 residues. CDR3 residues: CASREPLGRTLRNEQFF. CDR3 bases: TGTGCCAGCAGGGAACCCCTCGGACGGACACTCCGGAATGAGCAGTTCTTC.

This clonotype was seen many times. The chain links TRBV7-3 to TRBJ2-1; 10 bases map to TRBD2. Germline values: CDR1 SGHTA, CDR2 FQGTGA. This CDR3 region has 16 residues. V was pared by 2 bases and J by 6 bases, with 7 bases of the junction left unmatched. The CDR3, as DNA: TGTGCCAGCAGCTTAGTAGCTAGCGGGGGCGTCAATGAGCAGTTCTTC. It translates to CASSLVASGGVNEQFF.

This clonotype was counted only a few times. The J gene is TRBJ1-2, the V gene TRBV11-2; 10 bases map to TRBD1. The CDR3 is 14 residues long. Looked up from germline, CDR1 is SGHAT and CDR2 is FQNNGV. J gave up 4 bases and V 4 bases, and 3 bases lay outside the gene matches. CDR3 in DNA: TGTGCCAGCAGCTGGACAGGGGGATTCTATGGCTACACCTTC. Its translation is CASSWTGGFYGYTF.

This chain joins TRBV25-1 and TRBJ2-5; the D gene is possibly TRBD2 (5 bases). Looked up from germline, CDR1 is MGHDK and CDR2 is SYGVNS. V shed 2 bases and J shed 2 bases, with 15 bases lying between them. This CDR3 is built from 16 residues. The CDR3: CASSEHWAGGQETQYF. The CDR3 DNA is TGTGCCAGCAGTGAACACTGGGCAGGAGGACAAGAGACCCAGTACTTC.

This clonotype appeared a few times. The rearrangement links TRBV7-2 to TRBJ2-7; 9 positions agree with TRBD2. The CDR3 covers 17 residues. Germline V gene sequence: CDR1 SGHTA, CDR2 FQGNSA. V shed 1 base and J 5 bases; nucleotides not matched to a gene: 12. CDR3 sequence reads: CASSLVGMAGGVNEQYF. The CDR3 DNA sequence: TGTGCCAGCAGCTTAGTGGGTATGGCGGGGGGGGTAAACGAGCAGTACTTC.

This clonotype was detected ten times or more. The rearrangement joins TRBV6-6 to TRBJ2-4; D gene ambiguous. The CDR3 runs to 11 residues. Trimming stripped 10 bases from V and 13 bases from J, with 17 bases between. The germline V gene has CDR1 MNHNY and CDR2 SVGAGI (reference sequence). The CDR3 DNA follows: TGTGCCATCCTAATCGGGTCAGCCCAGTACTTC. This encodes CAILIGSAQYF.